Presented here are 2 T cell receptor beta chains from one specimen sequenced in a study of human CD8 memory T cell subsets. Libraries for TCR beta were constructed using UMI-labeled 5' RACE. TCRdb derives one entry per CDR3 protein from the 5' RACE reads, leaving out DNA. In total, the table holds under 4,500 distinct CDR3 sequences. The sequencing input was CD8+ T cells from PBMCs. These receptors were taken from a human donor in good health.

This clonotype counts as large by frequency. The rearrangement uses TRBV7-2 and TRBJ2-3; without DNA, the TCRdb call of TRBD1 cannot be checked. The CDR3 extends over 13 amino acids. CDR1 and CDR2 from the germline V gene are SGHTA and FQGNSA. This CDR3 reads CASSPLVTDTQYF.

The CDR3 reads CASSEQGDAYEQYF. V is TRBV6-1 and J is TRBJ2-7; TCRdb selects TRBD1, and the lack of DNA leaves this call unchecked. Germline assignment: CDR1 MNHNS and CDR2 SASEGT. The CDR3 covers 14 residues.